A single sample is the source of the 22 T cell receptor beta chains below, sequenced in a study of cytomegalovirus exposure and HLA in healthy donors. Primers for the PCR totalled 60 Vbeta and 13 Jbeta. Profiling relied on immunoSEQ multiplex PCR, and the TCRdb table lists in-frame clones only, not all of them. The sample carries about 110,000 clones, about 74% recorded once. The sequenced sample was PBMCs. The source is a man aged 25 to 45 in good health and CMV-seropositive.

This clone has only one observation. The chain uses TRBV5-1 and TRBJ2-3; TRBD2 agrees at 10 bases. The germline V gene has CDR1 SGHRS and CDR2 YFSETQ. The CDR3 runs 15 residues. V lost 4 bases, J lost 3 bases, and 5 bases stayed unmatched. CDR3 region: CASSLTSGYTDTQYF. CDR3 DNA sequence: TGCGCCAGCAGCCTGACTAGCGGGTATACAGATACGCAGTATTTT. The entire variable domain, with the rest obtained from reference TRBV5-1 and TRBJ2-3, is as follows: KAGVTQTPRYLIKTRGQQVTLSCSPISGHRSVSWYQQTPGQGLQFLFEYFSETQRNKGNFPGRFSGRQFSNSRSEMNVSTLELGDSALYLCASSLTSGYTDTQYFGPGTRLTVL.

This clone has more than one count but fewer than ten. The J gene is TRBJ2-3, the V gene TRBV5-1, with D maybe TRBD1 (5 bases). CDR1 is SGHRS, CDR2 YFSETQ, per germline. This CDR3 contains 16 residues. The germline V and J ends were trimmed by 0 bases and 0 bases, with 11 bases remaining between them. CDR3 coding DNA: TGCGCCAGCAGCTTGGAGGCAGGGAAGAGCACAGATACGCAGTATTTT. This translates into CASSLEAGKSTDTQYF.

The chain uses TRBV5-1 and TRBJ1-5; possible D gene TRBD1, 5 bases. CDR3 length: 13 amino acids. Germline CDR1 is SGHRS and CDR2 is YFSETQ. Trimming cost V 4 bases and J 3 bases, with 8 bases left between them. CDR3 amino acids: CASSPGDNQPQHF. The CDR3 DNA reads TGCGCCAGCAGCCCGGGGGACAATCAGCCCCAGCATTTT. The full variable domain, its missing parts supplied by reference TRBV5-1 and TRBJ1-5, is KAGVTQTPRYLIKTRGQQVTLSCSPISGHRSVSWYQQTPGQGLQFLFEYFSETQRNKGNFPGRFSGRQFSNSRSEMNVSTLELGDSALYLCASSPGDNQPQHFGDGTRLSIL.

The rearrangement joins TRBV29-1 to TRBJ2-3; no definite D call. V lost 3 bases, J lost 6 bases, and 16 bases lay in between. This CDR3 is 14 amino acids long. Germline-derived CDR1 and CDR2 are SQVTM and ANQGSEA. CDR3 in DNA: TGCAGCGTTGACCGGTGGATTCTAGTTGATACGCAGTATTTT. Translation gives CSVDRWILVDTQYF.

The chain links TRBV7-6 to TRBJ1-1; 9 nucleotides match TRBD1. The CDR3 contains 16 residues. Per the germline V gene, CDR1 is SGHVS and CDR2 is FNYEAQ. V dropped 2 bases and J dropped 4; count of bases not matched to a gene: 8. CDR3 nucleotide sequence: TGTGCCAGCAGCTTAAATACAGGGGGCGCCGGCACTGAAGCTTTCTTT. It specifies CASSLNTGGAGTEAFF. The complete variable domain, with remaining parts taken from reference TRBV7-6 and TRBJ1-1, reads GAGVSQSPRYKVTKRGQDVALRCDPISGHVSLYWYRQALGQGPEFLTYFNYEAQQDKSGLPNDRFSAERPEGSISTLTIQRTEQRDSAMYRCASSLNTGGAGTEAFFGQGTRLTVV.

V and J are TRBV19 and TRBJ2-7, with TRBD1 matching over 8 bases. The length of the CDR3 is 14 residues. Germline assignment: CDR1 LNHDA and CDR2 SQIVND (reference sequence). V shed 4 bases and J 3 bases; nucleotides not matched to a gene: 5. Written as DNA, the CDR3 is TGTGCCAGTAGTAGGGACAGGTACAGCTACGAGCAGTACTTC. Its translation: CASSRDRYSYEQYF.

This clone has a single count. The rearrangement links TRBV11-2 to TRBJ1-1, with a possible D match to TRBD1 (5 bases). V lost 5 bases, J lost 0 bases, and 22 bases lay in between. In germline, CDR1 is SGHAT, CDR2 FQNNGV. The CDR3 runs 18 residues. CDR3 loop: CASSRRDFFPVVNTEAFF. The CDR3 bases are TGTGCCAGCAGCCGACGGGACTTTTTCCCGGTCGTGAACACTGAAGCTTTCTTT.

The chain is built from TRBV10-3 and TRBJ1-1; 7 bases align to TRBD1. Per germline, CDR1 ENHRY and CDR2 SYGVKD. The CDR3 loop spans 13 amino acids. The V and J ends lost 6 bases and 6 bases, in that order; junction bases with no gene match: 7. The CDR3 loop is CAISPGQHPEAFF. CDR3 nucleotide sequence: TGTGCCATCAGCCCGGGACAGCACCCTGAAGCTTTCTTT.

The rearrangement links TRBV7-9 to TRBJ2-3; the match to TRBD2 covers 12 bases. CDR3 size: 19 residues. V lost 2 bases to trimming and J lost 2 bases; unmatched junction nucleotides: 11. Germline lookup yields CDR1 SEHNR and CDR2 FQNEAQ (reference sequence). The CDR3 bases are TGTGCCAGCAGCTTAACCGCTAGTTGGACTAGCGGGACCACAGATACGCAGTATTTT. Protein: CASSLTASWTSGTTDTQYF.

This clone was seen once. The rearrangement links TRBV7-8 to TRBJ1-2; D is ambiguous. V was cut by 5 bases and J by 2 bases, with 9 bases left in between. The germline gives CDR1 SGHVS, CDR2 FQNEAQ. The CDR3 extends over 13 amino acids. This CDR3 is CASSQGRNYGYTF. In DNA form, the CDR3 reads TGTGCCAGCAGCCAAGGGAGGAACTATGGCTACACCTTC.

The DNA of the CDR3 is TGTGCCAGCTCACCACCGACTAGGGTCGATGAGCAGTTCTTC. Translated, it gives CASSPPTRVDEQFF. The chain has TRBV18 and TRBJ2-1; the D gene is possibly TRBD2 (6 bases). V lost 0 bases and J lost 8, with 11 bases in between. CDR1 and CDR2 (germline): KGHSH, LQKENI. The CDR3 totals 14 residues.

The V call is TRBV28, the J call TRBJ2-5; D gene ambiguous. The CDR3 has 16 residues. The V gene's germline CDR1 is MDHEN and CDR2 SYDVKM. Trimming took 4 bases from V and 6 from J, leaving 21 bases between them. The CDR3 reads CASSYGGLRPLKTQYF. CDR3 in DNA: TGTGCCAGCAGTTACGGCGGTCTGAGACCCTTAAAGACCCAGTACTTC.

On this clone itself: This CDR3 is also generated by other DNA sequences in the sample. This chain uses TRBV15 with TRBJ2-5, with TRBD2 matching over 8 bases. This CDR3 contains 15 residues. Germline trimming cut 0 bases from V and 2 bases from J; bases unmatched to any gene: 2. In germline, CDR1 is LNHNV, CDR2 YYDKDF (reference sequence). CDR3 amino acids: CATSRDPGGQETQYF. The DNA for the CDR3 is TGTGCCACCAGCAGAGATCCGGGGGGGCAAGAGACCCAGTACTTC.

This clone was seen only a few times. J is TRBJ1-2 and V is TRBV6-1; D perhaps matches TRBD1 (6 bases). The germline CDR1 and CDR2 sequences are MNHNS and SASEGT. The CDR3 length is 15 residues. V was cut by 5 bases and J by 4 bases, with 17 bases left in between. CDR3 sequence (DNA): TGTGCCAGCAGTACGAACAGGGCTTCGGGCTATGGCTACACCTTC. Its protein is CASSTNRASGYGYTF.

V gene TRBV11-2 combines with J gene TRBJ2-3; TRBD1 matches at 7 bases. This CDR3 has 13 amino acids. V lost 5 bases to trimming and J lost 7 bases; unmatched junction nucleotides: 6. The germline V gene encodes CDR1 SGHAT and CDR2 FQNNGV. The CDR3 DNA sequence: TGTGCCAGCAGCACCACAGGGGACAATACGCAGTATTTT. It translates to CASSTTGDNTQYF.

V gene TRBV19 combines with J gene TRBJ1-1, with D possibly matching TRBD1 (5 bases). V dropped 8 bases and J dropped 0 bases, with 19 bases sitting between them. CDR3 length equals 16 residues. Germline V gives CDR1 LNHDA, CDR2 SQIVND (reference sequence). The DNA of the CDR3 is TGTGCCAGTGGGGTCGGGCCAGGGCCGATGAACACTGAAGCTTTCTTT. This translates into CASGVGPGPMNTEAFF.

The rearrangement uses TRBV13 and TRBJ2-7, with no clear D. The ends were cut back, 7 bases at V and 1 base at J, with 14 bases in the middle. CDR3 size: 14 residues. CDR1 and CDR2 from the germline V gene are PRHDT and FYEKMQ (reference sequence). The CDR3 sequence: CASTLGPLSYEQYF. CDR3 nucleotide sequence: TGTGCCAGCACCCTGGGCCCGTTATCCTACGAGCAGTACTTC.

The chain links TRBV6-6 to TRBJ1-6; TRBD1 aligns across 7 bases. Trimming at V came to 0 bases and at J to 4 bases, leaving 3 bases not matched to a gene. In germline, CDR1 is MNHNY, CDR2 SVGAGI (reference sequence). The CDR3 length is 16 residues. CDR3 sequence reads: CASSYSSTGYNSPLHF. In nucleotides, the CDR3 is TGTGCCAGCAGTTACTCCTCGACAGGGTATAATTCACCCCTCCACTTT.

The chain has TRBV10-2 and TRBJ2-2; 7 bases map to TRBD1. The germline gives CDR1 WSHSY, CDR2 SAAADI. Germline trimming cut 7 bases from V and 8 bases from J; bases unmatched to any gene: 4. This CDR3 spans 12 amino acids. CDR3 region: CASTDREGELFF. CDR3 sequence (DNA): TGCGCCAGCACCGACAGGGAAGGGGAGCTGTTTTTT.

CDR3 nucleotides: TGTGCCAGCAGCTCACGACAGGGTACGGAGACCCAGTACTTC. Protein sequence: CASSSRQGTETQYF. This chain connects TRBV11-2 to TRBJ2-5, with TRBD1 matching 7 bases. This CDR3 comprises 14 residues. Per the germline V gene, CDR1 is SGHAT and CDR2 is FQNNGV. Trimming took 4 bases from V and 5 from J; bases not matched to a gene: 7.

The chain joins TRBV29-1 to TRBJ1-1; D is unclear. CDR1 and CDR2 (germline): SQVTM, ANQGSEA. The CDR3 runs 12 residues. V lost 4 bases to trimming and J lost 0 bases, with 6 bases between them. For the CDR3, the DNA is TGCAGCGTTGGGCAGATGAACACTGAAGCTTTCTTT. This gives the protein CSVGQMNTEAFF.

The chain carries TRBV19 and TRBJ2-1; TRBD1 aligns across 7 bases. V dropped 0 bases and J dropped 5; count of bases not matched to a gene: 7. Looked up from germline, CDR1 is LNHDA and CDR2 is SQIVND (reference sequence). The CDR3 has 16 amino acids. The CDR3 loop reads CASSIEDRAVNNEQFF. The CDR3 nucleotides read TGTGCCAGTAGTATAGAAGACAGGGCGGTAAACAATGAGCAGTTCTTC.